The T cell receptor beta chain under discussion was sequenced for a study of blood T cell repertoires in COVID-19. Whole-study context: The United States, Italy and Spain were the sources of the acute and convalescent COVID-19 samples.

In the original workflow: Reference gene primer amplification yielded estimated nucleated cell counts. Sequencing used immunoSEQ multiplex PCR; TCRdb keeps in-frame clones, though not all of them. V and J calls and clone size are as listed in that table; D and trimming were resolved from the DNA. The sample shows a few hundred thousand clones, about 87% of them seen only once. This CDR3 is built from 20 residues. V lost 0 bases and J lost 1, with 21 bases in between. From germline, CDR1 is LGHNA and CDR2 YSLEER. The chain has TRBV4-3 and TRBJ2-2, with TRBD1 as a possible D gene (6 bases). The TCR originated in a man aged 55 to 69 who had recovered from COVID-19. Sequencing was performed on peripheral blood. The CDR3 reads CASSQDLIGRWDKNTGELFF. DNA for the CDR3: TGCGCCAGCAGCCAAGATTTGATCGGTAGATGGGACAAGAACACCGGGGAGCTGTTTTTT.